These 18 T cell receptor beta chains share one sample of origin, sequenced in a study of T cells after yellow fever vaccination. MiXCR, applied by TCRdb to the 5' RACE reads, yields one record per CDR3 protein. The sample holds around 300,000 distinct CDR3 sequences, around 4.5% seen once. The source was PBMCs, collected 15 days after the yellow fever booster vaccination. The receptors originated from a man younger than 35 who received the YFV17D yellow fever vaccine.

This clonotype came up many times. One end of the junction fails to match germline, which may point to a read error. The chain combines TRBV7-2 with TRBJ2-1; 13 nucleotides agree with TRBD2. Germline CDR1 is SGHTA and CDR2 is FQGNSA. The CDR3 has 13 amino acids. The CDR3 DNA sequence: TGTGCCAGCAGCACCCTGACCGGACTAGCGGGGGAATTC. Its protein is CASSTLTGLAGEF.

Ten or more counts support this clonotype. Written as DNA, the CDR3 is TGTGCCAGCAGTTACGGACTAGCGGGGGTTTGGTTCTTC. Translating gives CASSYGLAGVWFF. The chain combines TRBV6-5 with TRBJ2-1, with 13 nucleotides matching TRBD2. The CDR3 is made up of 13 amino acids. J gave up 15 bases and V 2 bases, and 4 bases lay outside the gene matches. Germline CDR1 is MNHEY and CDR2 is SVGAGI.

This clonotype was seen at least ten times. The chain carries TRBV7-2 and TRBJ1-1, with TRBD1 matching over 8 bases. The CDR3 length is 13 residues. The germline V gene has CDR1 SGHTA and CDR2 FQGNSA. With V trimmed by 4 bases and J by 7 bases, 5 bases remained unmatched. The CDR3 spells CASSSGTGLEAFF. The CDR3 DNA reads TGTGCCAGCAGCTCCGGGACAGGCCTTGAAGCTTTCTTT.

This chain connects TRBV7-2 to TRBJ2-3, with 12 bases matching TRBD2. Germline V gene sequence: CDR1 SGHTA, CDR2 FQGNSA. Germline trimming cut 5 bases from V and 2 bases from J; bases unmatched to any gene: 14. The CDR3 sequence is 19 residues long. CDR3 region: CASSPRTSGAPRATDTQYF. CDR3 coding DNA: TGTGCCAGCAGCCCAAGGACTAGCGGGGCCCCAAGGGCCACAGATACGCAGTATTTT.

This clonotype was counted many times. The CDR3 reads CASTRGVGISTEAFF. CDR3 DNA: TGTGCCAGCACCCGGGGGGTGGGGATATCCACTGAAGCTTTCTTT. V and J are TRBV27 and TRBJ1-1, with a tentative D call TRBD1 (5 bases). Trimming removed 7 bases from V and 4 bases from J, with 19 bases in between. Germline V gives CDR1 MNHEY, CDR2 SMNVEV (reference sequence). This CDR3 spans 15 amino acids.

This clonotype was observed a few times. This chain joins TRBV4-2 and TRBJ1-5; 7 bases are a match to TRBD1. With V trimmed by 3 bases and J by 4 bases, 3 bases remained unmatched. Germline V CDR1 and CDR2: LGHNA, YNFKEQ. CDR3 length: 14 residues. CDR3 DNA sequence: TGTGCCAGCAGCCACGGGACAGTTAATCAGCCCCAGCATTTT. This translates into CASSHGTVNQPQHF.

This clonotype was picked up a small number of times. This chain connects TRBV5-1 to TRBJ2-1; perhaps TRBD2 as D (6 bases). The CDR3 has 16 amino acids. Germline CDR1 reads SGHRS; CDR2 reads YFSETQ. The V and J ends lost 3 bases and 0 bases respectively, with 13 bases between them. This CDR3 reads CASSSRDLSSYNEQFF. In DNA form, the CDR3 reads TGCGCCAGCAGCTCTCGGGACTTGAGCTCCTACAATGAGCAGTTCTTC.

The sample holds many counts of this clonotype. V is TRBV7-9 and J is TRBJ1-1; D gene ambiguous. CDR3 length equals 12 residues. With 11 bases removed from V and 1 base from J, the gap between germline ends came to 11 bases. Germline V gene lookup returns CDR1 SEHNR and CDR2 FQNEAQ (reference sequence). The CDR3 here is CAASTKNTEAFF. Here the CDR3 DNA reads TGTGCCGCCTCAACCAAGAACACTGAAGCTTTCTTT. Based on the CDR3 plus reference TRBV7-9 and TRBJ1-1, the full variable domain is DTGVSQNPRHKITKRGQNVTFRCDPISEHNRLYWYRQTLGQGPEFLTYFQNEAQLEKSRLLSDRFSAERPKGSFSTLEIQRTEQGDSAMYLCAASTKNTEAFFGQGTRLTVV.

This clonotype showed up just a few times. This chain links TRBV4-1 with TRBJ2-3; D may be TRBD2 (5 bases). CDR3 length: 14 amino acids. V lost 1 base and J lost 4, with 9 bases in between. Germline V gene lookup returns CDR1 MGHRA and CDR2 YSYEKL. CDR3 bases: TGCGCCAGCAGCCAAGGGCAGGAGGCAGATACGCAGTATTTT. Translated, it gives CASSQGQEADTQYF.

This clonotype has a count of ten or more. V is TRBV12-3 or TRBV12-4 and J is TRBJ1-4; D is possibly TRBD1 (5 bases). Deletions cut 6 bases from V and 11 bases from J, with 19 bases between. This CDR3 comprises 14 residues. Here the CDR3 reads CASSLSGVRGKLFF. CDR3 nucleotide sequence: TGTGCCAGCAGCTTATCTGGCGTGAGGGGTAAACTGTTTTTT.

CDR3 residues: CASSGTGLGLGAFF. For the CDR3, the DNA is TGCGCCAGCAGCGGGACAGGCCTGGGGCTGGGAGCTTTCTTT. This sequence joins TRBV5-1 and TRBJ1-1; 8 positions agree with TRBD1. CDR3 length: 14 residues. The junction had 12 bases not matched to a gene; V was cut back by 4 bases and J by 10 bases. CDR1 and CDR2 from the germline V gene are SGHRS and YFSETQ.

The rearrangement links TRBV7-6 to TRBJ1-1; D gene unclear. Between the trimmed V and J ends, which lost 2 bases and 6 bases, there was a span of 13 bases. Per the germline V gene, CDR1 is SGHVS and CDR2 is FNYEAQ. The CDR3 contains 14 residues. The CDR3 DNA follows: TGTGCCAGCAGCTTAAAGGACGGTTTCGCTGAAGCTTTCTTT. This translates into CASSLKDGFAEAFF.

This clonotype came up a few times. The chain uses TRBV7-2 and TRBJ2-3; D gene unclear. With 1 base removed from V and 6 bases from J, the gap between germline ends came to 17 bases. Germline-derived CDR1 and CDR2 are SGHTA and FQGNSA. The CDR3 runs to 16 residues. CDR3 amino acids: CASSLGSAGVGDTQYF. CDR3 in DNA: TGTGCCAGCAGCTTAGGATCGGCTGGGGTCGGGGATACGCAGTATTTT. The variable domain in full, with the rest retrieved from reference TRBV7-2 and TRBJ2-3, is GAGVSQSPSNKVTEKGKDVELRCDPISGHTALYWYRQSLGQGLEFLIYFQGNSAPDKSGLPSDRFSAERTGGSVSTLTIQRTQQEDSAVYLCASSLGSAGVGDTQYFGPGTRLTVL.

The chain is built from TRBV18 and TRBJ2-7; possible D gene TRBD1, 6 bases. This CDR3 comprises 13 residues. V gave up 5 bases and J gave up 6 bases, with 14 bases separating them. The germline CDR1 and CDR2 sequences are KGHSH and LQKENI. The CDR3 spells CASSVRDKGEQYV. The DNA of the CDR3 is TGTGCCAGCTCAGTACGGGACAAGGGCGAGCAGTACGTC.

This clonotype was seen ten or more times. The chain recombines TRBV10-3 with TRBJ1-2; 9 nucleotides line up with TRBD1. CDR3 length equals 14 residues. Per the germline V gene, CDR1 is ENHRY and CDR2 is SYGVKD. With 7 bases clipped from V and 4 bases from J, the junction kept 7 bases outside the gene matches. This CDR3 is CAINVGQGSYGYTF. CDR3 sequence (DNA): TGTGCCATCAATGTCGGACAGGGGAGCTATGGCTACACCTTC.

This clonotype was detected a few times. Here the CDR3 reads CSARGLGTGNFKPLHF. The CDR3 DNA sequence: TGCAGTGCTAGAGGGTTGGGGACAGGGAATTTTAAACCCCTCCACTTT. V usage is TRBV20-1 and J usage is TRBJ1-6, with TRBD1 matching over 9 bases. Germline lookup yields CDR1 DFQATT and CDR2 SNEGSKA (reference sequence). Trimming removed 1 base from V and 12 bases from J; junction bases left unmatched: 13. CDR3 length: 16 amino acids.

This clonotype occurred many times. The CDR3 here is CAISDPQGGGTEAFF. Written as DNA, the CDR3 is TGTGCCATCAGTGATCCTCAGGGCGGGGGCACTGAAGCTTTCTTT. J is TRBJ1-1 and V is TRBV10-3; maybe TRBD1 (5 bases). Germline V gene data show CDR1 as ENHRY and CDR2 as SYGVKD. V was cut by 3 bases and J by 4 bases, with 15 bases left in between. This CDR3 comprises 15 residues.

This clonotype occurred many times. Mismatch with germline at one junction end may stem from a read error. This chain uses TRBV7-2 with TRBJ2-1, with 7 bases lining up with TRBD1. This CDR3 is built from 12 residues. Per the germline V gene, CDR1 is SGHTA and CDR2 is FQGNSA. CDR3 coding DNA: TGTGCCAGCAGCCCCCCCCGGGACAGCGCGATCTTC. It codes for CASSPPRDSAIF.